This entry lists 3 T cell receptor beta chains sequenced from one sample in a study of beta chain features in type 1 diabetes. The sequenced template was cDNA made from the entire isolated RNA. TCRdb keeps only in-frame clones here, not all; method: immunoSEQ multiplex PCR. Of hundreds of thousands of clones listed, around 10% were seen once; the top ten hold more than 0.015%. What was sequenced was naive CD4+ T cells from blood. These receptors were obtained from a woman between 25 and 40 years old in good health.

This clone was counted a few times. The chain carries TRBV11-2 and TRBJ2-6; possible D gene TRBD1, 6 bases. Germline CDR1 is SGHAT and CDR2 is FQNNGV. With 5 bases removed from V and 2 bases from J, the gap between germline ends came to 10 bases. The CDR3 extends over 15 amino acids. DNA for the CDR3: TGTGCCAGCAGCCAGAGGGGGACTGGGGCCAACGTCCTGACTTTC. Translating gives CASSQRGTGANVLTF.

This clone was seen a few times. This chain joins TRBV19 and TRBJ2-5; 8 bases are a match to TRBD2. Unmatched junction bases numbered 2, after V lost 6 bases and J lost 2 bases. CDR3 length: 13 amino acids. CDR1 and CDR2 from the germline V gene are LNHDA and SQIVND (reference sequence). DNA of the CDR3: TGTGCCAGTAGCCCTAGCGGGCAAGAGACCCAGTACTTC. This translates into CASSPSGQETQYF.

The V call is TRBV5-6, the J call TRBJ2-5; D is unclear. Germline loops: CDR1 SGHDT, CDR2 YYEEEE. V gave up 2 bases and J gave up 2 bases, with 4 bases separating them. The CDR3 spans 12 residues. This CDR3 reads CASSFSQETQYF. CDR3 bases: TGTGCCAGCAGCTTTTCTCAAGAGACCCAGTACTTC.